Below, one T cell receptor beta chain is given with its context. The data stem from a study of blood T cells in healthy people across ages. Using a J-beta primer mix together with a sample-barcoded 5' primer, a second PCR was run for roughly 6 to 12 cycles. TCRdb re-called the 5' RACE reads through MiXCR, storing one row per CDR3 protein. The table records 1.5 million to 2 million distinct CDR3 sequences, roughly two fifths of them present only once. The germline CDR1 and CDR2 sequences are SGHTA and FQGNSA. V was clipped by 4 bases and J by 3 bases; unmatched bases: 6. The CDR3 runs to 17 residues. This sequence joins TRBV7-2 and TRBJ2-3, with 14 bases matching TRBD2. Input material: blood. The TCR originated in a human donor in good health. CDR3 bases: TGTGCCAGCAGCTCGCGACTAGCGGGGGGGGGAACAGATACGCAGTATTTT. This translates into CASSSRLAGGGTDTQYF. Filled out from reference TRBV7-2 and TRBJ2-3, the complete variable domain reads GAGVSQSPSNKVTEKGKDVELRCDPISGHTALYWYRQSLGQGLEFLIYFQGNSAPDKSGLPSDRFSAERTGGSVSTLTIQRTQQEDSAVYLCASSSRLAGGGTDTQYFGPGTRLTVL.